Listed below are T cell receptor beta chains from one sample, sequenced in a study of blood T cell repertoires in COVID-19. Here immunoSEQ multiplex PCR was the method, and the copy in TCRdb shows in-frame clones only, minus some. This table has approximately 75,000 clones, roughly 70% appearing once. Sequenced sample: peripheral blood. The receptor set was obtained from a human donor with acute or convalescent COVID-19. The donor label of this sample is uncertain. The CDR3 runs from the conserved cysteine through the conserved F or W. D genes are given only for firm matches. Only some rows state a clone size, as once, few, many or a class for expanded clones.

v_call: TRBV7-3; j_call: TRBJ1-6; clone_size: .; d_call: .; cdr3_aa: CASSPTQGGSPLHF; cdr3_nt: TGTGCCAGCAGTCCGACACAGGGTGGTTCACCCCTCCACTTT
v_call: TRBV6-5; j_call: TRBJ1-4; clone_size: .; d_call: TRBD1; cdr3_aa: CASRQGVGEKLFF; cdr3_nt: TGTGCCAGCAGACAGGGGGTTGGGGAAAAACTGTTTTTT
v_call: TRBV6-6; j_call: TRBJ1-6; clone_size: .; d_call: TRBD1; cdr3_aa: CASRKPGQGYNSPLHF; cdr3_nt: TGTGCCAGCAGAAAACCGGGACAGGGATATAATTCACCCCTCCACTTT
v_call: TRBV18; j_call: TRBJ1-1; clone_size: .; d_call: .; cdr3_aa: CASSVGRGTEAFF; cdr3_nt: TGTGCCAGCTCAGTCGGACGGGGCACTGAAGCTTTCTTT
v_call: TRBV19; j_call: TRBJ2-3; clone_size: .; d_call: .; cdr3_aa: CASSMRGQGRSDTQYF; cdr3_nt: TGTGCCAGTAGTATGCGCGGCCAGGGAAGGTCAGATACGCAGTATTTT
v_call: TRBV6-1; j_call: TRBJ2-2; clone_size: .; d_call: TRBD1; cdr3_aa: CASSEARAGGRELFF; cdr3_nt: TGTGCCAGCAGTGAAGCGCGGGCAGGGGGCCGGGAGCTGTTTTTT
v_call: TRBV19; j_call: TRBJ1-4; clone_size: .; d_call: .; cdr3_aa: CASGVDSHEKLFF; cdr3_nt: TGTGCCAGTGGCGTAGACAGCCATGAAAAACTGTTTTTT
v_call: TRBV5-1; j_call: TRBJ1-2; clone_size: once; d_call: .; cdr3_aa: CASSLEGNYGYTF; cdr3_nt: TGCGCCAGCAGCTTGGAGGGGAACTATGGCTACACCTTC
v_call: TRBV13; j_call: TRBJ2-3; clone_size: .; d_call: TRBD2; cdr3_aa: CASSLTSAITDTQYF; cdr3_nt: TGTGCCAGCAGCCTAACTAGCGCGATCACAGATACGCAGTATTTT
v_call: TRBV5-6; j_call: TRBJ1-1; clone_size: .; d_call: .; cdr3_aa: CASSYPTANTEAFF; cdr3_nt: TGTGCCAGCAGCTACCCGACAGCGAACACTGAAGCTTTCTTT
v_call: TRBV5-3; j_call: TRBJ1-4; clone_size: .; d_call: .; cdr3_aa: CARRPGGGVNEKLFF; cdr3_nt: TGTGCCAGAAGGCCAGGAGGCGGGGTTAATGAAAAACTGTTTTTT
v_call: TRBV24-1; j_call: TRBJ2-5; clone_size: .; d_call: TRBD2; cdr3_aa: CATSELTSGQETQYF; cdr3_nt: TGTGCCACCAGTGAACTCACTAGCGGCCAAGAGACCCAGTACTTC
v_call: TRBV19; j_call: TRBJ1-2; clone_size: .; d_call: .; cdr3_aa: CASSIIVTANGYTF; cdr3_nt: TGTGCCAGTAGTATTATTGTGACAGCAAACGGCTACACCTTC
v_call: TRBV9; j_call: TRBJ2-7; clone_size: .; d_call: .; cdr3_aa: CASSVGTDSYEQYF; cdr3_nt: TGTGCCAGCAGCGTAGGGACAGACTCCTACGAGCAGTACTTC
v_call: TRBV3-1/TRBV3-2; j_call: TRBJ2-5; clone_size: .; d_call: TRBD1; cdr3_aa: CASSRTGGRETQYF; cdr3_nt: TGTGCCAGCAGCCGGACAGGGGGCCGGGAGACCCAGTACTTC
v_call: TRBV7-8; j_call: TRBJ2-1; clone_size: .; d_call: TRBD2; cdr3_aa: CASSPRTSMLHSEQFF; cdr3_nt: TGTGCCAGCAGCCCCCGGACTAGCATGCTACATAGTGAGCAGTTCTTC
v_call: TRBV4-1; j_call: TRBJ1-1; clone_size: .; d_call: .; cdr3_aa: CASSQELGGLGTEAFF; cdr3_nt: TGCGCCAGCAGCCAAGAGCTGGGGGGGTTAGGGACTGAAGCTTTCTTT
v_call: TRBV14; j_call: TRBJ1-6; clone_size: .; d_call: TRBD1; cdr3_aa: CASSQRGQGHSPLHF; cdr3_nt: TGTGCCAGCAGCCAGAGGGGGCAGGGACACTCACCCCTCCACTTT
v_call: TRBV7-8; j_call: TRBJ1-2; clone_size: .; d_call: .; cdr3_aa: CASSAGGAYGYTF; cdr3_nt: TGTGCCAGCAGCGCGGGGGGGGCCTATGGCTACACCTTC
v_call: TRBV24-1; j_call: TRBJ2-3; clone_size: .; d_call: TRBD1; cdr3_aa: CATSDLTGADTQYF; cdr3_nt: TGTGCCACCAGTGATTTGACAGGGGCAGATACGCAGTATTTT
v_call: TRBV6-5; j_call: TRBJ2-3; clone_size: .; d_call: TRBD2; cdr3_aa: CASSYLAGASTDTQYF; cdr3_nt: TGTGCCAGCAGTTACTTAGCGGGGGCTAGCACAGATACGCAGTATTTT
v_call: TRBV3-1/TRBV3-2; j_call: TRBJ2-2; clone_size: .; d_call: .; cdr3_aa: CASSPGTSPGELFF; cdr3_nt: TGTGCCAGCAGCCCGGGGACTTCTCCGGGGGAGCTGTTTTTT
v_call: TRBV19; j_call: TRBJ2-2; clone_size: few; d_call: .; cdr3_aa: CASSILQWNTGELFF; cdr3_nt: TGTGCCAGTAGTATTTTGCAGTGGAACACCGGGGAGCTGTTTTTT
v_call: TRBV7-2; j_call: TRBJ2-1; clone_size: .; d_call: TRBD1; cdr3_aa: CASSITGTAKFF; cdr3_nt: TGTGCCAGCAGCATCACCGGGACAGCGAAGTTCTTC
v_call: TRBV15; j_call: TRBJ2-1; clone_size: once; d_call: TRBD2; cdr3_aa: CATSGGTSGTYNEQFF; cdr3_nt: TGTGCCACCAGCGGAGGGACTAGCGGAACCTACAATGAGCAGTTCTTC